These 23 T cell receptor beta chains share one sample of origin, sequenced in a study of blood T cell repertoires in COVID-19. The protocol was immunoSEQ multiplex PCR, while the TCRdb copy is restricted to in-frame clones and leaves out a portion. Counted here are about 230,000 clones, approximately 90% occurring once; the ten biggest clones make up 11%. Material: peripheral blood. The source is a man aged 50-60 years with COVID-19, enrolled during active disease.

This clone was found a few times. The V call is TRBV3-1 (or the pseudogene TRBV3-2), the J call TRBJ2-5; 13 nucleotides match TRBD2. TRBJ2-7 explains the end of the DNA better; the J call may be wrong. The CDR3 is 15 residues long. Germline CDR1 LGHDT, CDR2 YNNKEL (reference sequence). Written as DNA, the CDR3 is TGTGCCAGCAGCCAAGAGCGACTAGCGGGGGGCGAGCAGTACTTC. It specifies CASSQERLAGGEQYF.

The chain joins TRBV18 to TRBJ2-6; D may be TRBD1 (6 bases). Germline CDR1 reads KGHSH; CDR2 reads LQKENI. This CDR3 is built from 17 residues. Deletions cut 2 bases from V and 0 bases from J, with 11 bases between. CDR3 nucleotide sequence: TGTGCCAGCTCACCAGTTACAGGGAGCTCTGGGGCCAACGTCCTGACTTTC. Protein sequence: CASSPVTGSSGANVLTF. The variable domain in full, completed from reference TRBV18 and TRBJ2-6, reads NAGVMQNPRHLVRRRGQEARLRCSPMKGHSHVYWYRQLPEEGLKFMVYLQKENIIDESGMPKERFSAEFPKEGPSILRIQQVVRGDSAAYFCASSPVTGSSGANVLTFGAGSRLTVL.

The V gene is TRBV6-1, the J gene TRBJ2-7; TRBD2 is a possible D gene (6 bases). In germline, CDR1 is MNHNS, CDR2 SASEGT. The CDR3 totals 14 residues. V was shortened by 0 bases and J by 6 bases, with 12 bases between the two germline ends. The CDR3 protein is CASSEAPGVGEQYF. As DNA, the CDR3 is TGTGCCAGCAGTGAAGCGCCGGGGGTAGGCGAGCAGTACTTC.

About this clone: Its ends do not fully match the called genes, so a read error is possible. Different DNA sequences within this sample yield the same CDR3. The J gene is TRBJ2-5, the V gene TRBV6-1; the match to TRBD2 covers 8 bases. This CDR3 region has 16 residues. The germline CDR1 and CDR2 sequences are MNHNS and SASEGT. The CDR3: CASCEAGRGAGETQYF. CDR3 nucleotide sequence: TGTGCCAGCTGTGAAGCGGGGCGGGGGGCTGGGGAGACCCAGTACTTC.

The rearrangement uses TRBV29-1 and TRBJ2-2; unclear D gene. CDR1 is SQVTM, CDR2 ANQGSEA, per germline. CDR3 length: 13 residues. V lost 4 bases to trimming and J lost 0 bases, with 6 bases between them. CDR3 in amino acids: CSVVVANTGELFF. The CDR3 DNA sequence: TGCAGCGTTGTAGTGGCGAACACCGGGGAGCTGTTTTTT.

The V call is TRBV7-2, the J call TRBJ1-1, with D uncertain. V was pared by 5 bases and J by 4 bases, with 8 bases between. The CDR3 spans 12 residues. The V gene's germline CDR1 is SGHTA and CDR2 FQGNSA. The CDR3 loop is CASSLYPTEAFF. The CDR3 DNA follows: TGTGCCAGCAGCCTCTATCCCACTGAAGCTTTCTTT.

J is TRBJ2-5 and V is TRBV19; 7 positions match TRBD2. The CDR3 extends over 13 amino acids. V shed 10 bases, J shed 5 bases, and the junction held 10 bases outside the gene matches. Per the germline V gene, CDR1 is LNHDA and CDR2 is SQIVND (reference sequence). The CDR3 spells CATAGRGGETQYF. The CDR3 region has the DNA TGTGCCACCGCGGGGAGGGGTGGTGAGACCCAGTACTTC. The full variable domain, completed using reference TRBV19 and TRBJ2-5, is DGGITQSPKYLFRKEGQNVTLSCEQNLNHDAMYWYRQDPGQGLRLIYYSQIVNDFQKGDIAEGYSVSREKKESFPLTVTSAQKNPTAFYLCATAGRGGETQYFGPGTRLLVL.

This rearrangement joins TRBV19 to TRBJ2-3; 12 bases fit TRBD2. The CDR3 extends over 15 amino acids. Unmatched junction bases numbered 5, after V lost 4 bases and J lost 6 bases. Germline lookup yields CDR1 LNHDA and CDR2 SQIVND (reference sequence). The CDR3: CASSKLAGGPDTQYF. In DNA form, the CDR3 reads TGTGCCAGTAGTAAGCTAGCGGGAGGGCCGGATACGCAGTATTTT.

On this clone: The sample contains more than one DNA sequence encoding this CDR3. The chain uses TRBV15 and TRBJ1-2; 8 bases align to TRBD1. Germline assignment: CDR1 LNHNV and CDR2 YYDKDF (reference sequence). V lost 0 bases to trimming and J lost 3 bases; unmatched junction nucleotides: 6. The CDR3 runs 16 residues. The CDR3 nucleotides are TGTGCCACCAGCAGAGACAGGGGGCGAGTTGACTATGGCTACACCTTC. Translation gives CATSRDRGRVDYGYTF.

This clone turned up a few times. V usage is TRBV25-1 and J usage is TRBJ2-2; D may be TRBD2 (5 bases). Germline CDR1 MGHDK, CDR2 SYGVNS. This CDR3 comprises 16 residues. V lost 1 base and J lost 7, with 16 bases in between. The CDR3 nucleotides are TGTGCCAGCAGTGAATCTGGGAGTACGATCGACGGGGAGCTGTTTTTT. It translates to CASSESGSTIDGELFF.

The V gene is TRBV9, the J gene TRBJ2-2, with D perhaps TRBD2 (7 bases). V lost 4 bases and J lost 3, with 16 bases in between. The CDR3 is 16 amino acids. The V gene's germline CDR1 is SGDLS and CDR2 YYNGEE. CDR3: CASSQPGGSYTGELFF. The CDR3 DNA sequence: TGTGCCAGCAGCCAGCCGGGGGGCTCTTACACCGGGGAGCTGTTTTTT.

This chain joins TRBV10-3 and TRBJ2-1; the match to TRBD1 covers 7 bases. There are 15 residues in the CDR3. With V trimmed by 0 bases and J by 2 bases, 1 base remained unmatched. CDR1 ENHRY and CDR2 SYGVKD come from the germline V gene. CDR3 sequence (DNA): TGTGCCATCAGTGAGTCTACAGGGGCCTACAATGAGCAGTTCTTC. This sequence encodes CAISESTGAYNEQFF.

The J gene is TRBJ1-1, the V gene TRBV6-5, with TRBD1 identical over 7 bases. V gave up 5 bases and J gave up 5 bases; unmatched junction bases: 8. CDR1 MNHEY and CDR2 SVGAGI come from the germline V gene. CDR3 length equals 14 residues. The CDR3 nucleotides read TGTGCCAGCAGTCCCACAGGGGTGGGTACTGAAGCTTTCTTT. It translates to CASSPTGVGTEAFF.

The rearrangement joins TRBV5-1 to TRBJ1-5; TRBD1 matches 7 bases. The germline CDR1 and CDR2 sequences are SGHRS and YFSETQ. The CDR3 has 15 residues. Trimming cost V 4 bases and J 3 bases; bases outside gene matches: 7. DNA for the CDR3: TGCGCCAGCAGCCCAACCGGGACAGACAATCAGCCCCAGCATTTT. Translation gives CASSPTGTDNQPQHF.

This chain uses TRBV4-3 with TRBJ1-3, with D tentatively TRBD1 (6 bases). V was shortened by 1 base and J by 8 bases, with 15 bases between the two germline ends. Germline CDR1 reads LGHNA; CDR2 reads YSLEER. The CDR3 runs to 15 residues. For the CDR3, the DNA is TGCGCCAGCAGCCAAGTACAGGGTTCCTTTGACACCATATATTTT. Protein: CASSQVQGSFDTIYF.

V and J are TRBV6-5 and TRBJ1-1; 9 bases fit TRBD1. This CDR3 has 14 amino acids. Germline CDR1 MNHEY, CDR2 SVGAGI. With 5 bases clipped from V and 4 bases from J, the junction kept 5 bases outside the gene matches. The CDR3 reads CASSKQGAGTEAFF. The CDR3 DNA follows: TGTGCCAGCAGTAAACAGGGGGCTGGCACTGAAGCTTTCTTT.

This rearrangement joins TRBV7-2 to TRBJ2-3; TRBD2 agrees at 7 bases. Germline loops: CDR1 SGHTA, CDR2 FQGNSA. The V gene end was trimmed by 5 bases and the J gene end by 3 bases; junction bases not matched to a gene: 11. The length of the CDR3 is 16 residues. CDR3 in DNA: TGTGCCAGCAGCCACCAGGCGGGGGATGGGACAGATACGCAGTATTTT. Amino acid sequence: CASSHQAGDGTDTQYF.

The chain has TRBV15 and TRBJ2-1; 12 bases map to TRBD2. Germline V gives CDR1 LNHNV, CDR2 YYDKDF (reference sequence). The V segment lost 0 bases and the J segment 8 bases; nucleotides outside the gene matches: 8. This CDR3 has 17 amino acids. Written as DNA, the CDR3 is TGTGCCACCAGCAGAGATCCCCCTAGCGGGAGGGGCTATGAGCAGTTCTTC. This sequence encodes CATSRDPPSGRGYEQFF.

The V gene is TRBV7-8, the J gene TRBJ2-2, with 9 bases matching TRBD1. The V segment lost 3 bases and the J segment 6 bases; nucleotides outside the gene matches: 14. There are 18 residues in the CDR3. The germline V gene encodes CDR1 SGHVS and CDR2 FQNEAQ. The CDR3 DNA reads TGTGCCAGCAGCTTTGGGGGACAGGGTCGGTTTGGTCCCGGGGAGCTGTTTTTT. It yields the protein CASSFGGQGRFGPGELFF.

The V and J genes are TRBV10-1 and TRBJ2-3; D gene ambiguous. The CDR3 length is 12 residues. Germline CDR1 reads WNHNN; CDR2 reads SYGVQD (reference sequence). The ends were cut back, 6 bases at V and 5 bases at J, with 9 bases in the middle. The CDR3 nucleotides read TGCGCCAGCAGCCGCCCCGGAGATACGCAGTATTTT. Its translation is CASSRPGDTQYF.

V gene TRBV5-4 combines with J gene TRBJ2-2; perhaps TRBD1 as D (6 bases). Trimming left V 1 base short and J 0 bases short, with 7 bases between. The CDR3 runs to 15 residues. The germline V gene encodes CDR1 SGHNT and CDR2 YYREEE (reference sequence). The CDR3 DNA reads as TGTGCCAGCAGCTTGAGGGGGACGAACACCGGGGAGCTGTTTTTT. It encodes CASSLRGTNTGELFF.

The chain carries TRBV24-1 and TRBJ2-7; D gene unclear. Germline values: CDR1 KGHDR, CDR2 SFDVKD. V was shortened by 5 bases and J by 3 bases, with 10 bases between the two germline ends. The CDR3 is 13 residues long. The CDR3: CATSGREFYEQYF. The CDR3 nucleotides read TGTGCCACCAGTGGTCGCGAGTTCTACGAGCAGTACTTC.

V is TRBV6-5 and J is TRBJ2-7, with 11 bases lining up with TRBD2. The CDR3 length is 15 residues. The V and J ends lost 2 bases and 0 bases, in that order; junction bases with no gene match: 0. Germline V gives CDR1 MNHEY, CDR2 SVGAGI. The CDR3 protein is CASSYTSGSSYEQYF. In DNA, the CDR3 is TGTGCCAGCAGTTACACTAGCGGGAGCTCCTACGAGCAGTACTTC.